This T cell receptor (beta chain) originates from a study of CD8 T cells in Susac syndrome. Random hexamers were used to reverse transcribe the RNA input (about 0.45 to 1 ug). Amplification of the TCR beta CDR3 was carried out by immunoSEQ multiplex PCR, which spanned a total of 54 Vbeta and 13 Jbeta segments. TCRdb re-called the immunoSEQ multiplex PCR reads through MiXCR, storing one row per CDR3 protein. This table has under 20,000 distinct CDR3 sequences, 90% to 95% appearing once. TCR beta sequencing covered blood CD8+ and CD4+ T cells. The control participants were healthy donors, and these controls were matched with respect to both age and sex. CDR1 is MDHEN, CDR2 SYDVKM, per germline. This CDR3 is built from 15 residues. V was clipped by 5 bases and J by 6 bases; unmatched bases: 7.

The sequence derives from a human donor in good health. Material: CD8+ T cells from PBMCs. This rearrangement joins TRBV28 to TRBJ2-1, with TRBD1 matching 10 bases. In DNA form, the CDR3 reads TGTGCCAGCAGTCCCGGGACAGGGGAGGTCAATGAGCAGTTCTTC. Translated, it gives CASSPGTGEVNEQFF.